This entry concerns a single T cell receptor beta chain. Looked up from germline, CDR1 is LGHDT and CDR2 is YNNKEL (reference sequence). With 11 bases removed from V and 6 bases from J, the gap between germline ends came to 20 bases. This CDR3 is 13 amino acids long. Original handling: Reference gene primer amplification in the assay estimated nucleated cell counts. Sequencing used immunoSEQ multiplex PCR; TCRdb keeps in-frame clones, though not all of them. That table furnishes V, J and clone size, whereas the DNA furnished D and trimming. The table records about 47,000 clones, about 80% of them present only once. The data originate from a study of blood T cell repertoires in COVID-19. Overall study context: Whether acute or convalescent, the COVID-19 samples came from the United States, Italy and Spain. Sample material is recorded as cDNA or gDNA derived from T cells, B-cell-depleted T cells, or PBMCs.

The sequence came from a woman aged 55 to 70 with acute or convalescent COVID-19. This chain connects TRBV3-1 (or the pseudogene TRBV3-2) to TRBJ2-7; D possibly corresponds to TRBD1 (6 bases). Input material: peripheral blood. Here the CDR3 reads CASSPGRGAEQYF. For the CDR3, the DNA is TGTGCCTCCTCACCCGGCAGGGGCGCCGAGCAGTACTTC.